These 18 T cell receptor beta chains came from one sample sequenced in a study of shared clonotypes between healthy human individuals. Naive CD8 cells lacked CD45RO and underwent positive selection for CCR7, leaving out terminally differentiated effector memory CD45RA+ cells. Sequenced by immunoSEQ multiplex PCR; TCRdb stores in-frame clones only, minus some. The sample has about 2 million clones, less than 95% seen once. Sequenced input: naive CD8+ T cells sorted from blood. These receptors came from a man between 18 and 35 years old in good health.

This rearrangement joins TRBV4-1 to TRBJ1-2; the D is unclear. Per germline, CDR1 MGHRA and CDR2 YSYEKL. The length of the CDR3 is 16 residues. The V gene lost 0 bases and the J gene lost 0 bases, with 11 bases spanning the gap. This CDR3 is CASSQDMGIPNYGYTF. Written as DNA, the CDR3 is TGCGCCAGCAGCCAAGATATGGGGATACCTAACTATGGCTACACCTTC.

This clone was counted once. This chain connects TRBV5-4 to TRBJ1-2; maybe TRBD1 (5 bases). V was pared by 0 bases and J by 5 bases, with 14 bases between. Germline lookup yields CDR1 SGHNT and CDR2 YYREEE (reference sequence). The CDR3 totals 15 residues. DNA for the CDR3: TGTGCCAGCAGCTTGGCGCAGGGTCCGCCTTATGGCTACACCTTC. Translation gives CASSLAQGPPYGYTF. Full variable domain (rest looked up from reference TRBV5-4 and TRBJ1-2): ETGVTQSPTHLIKTRGQQVTLRCSSQSGHNTVSWYQQALGQGPQFIFQYYREEENGRGNFPPRFSGLQFPNYSSELNVNALELDDSALYLCASSLAQGPPYGYTFGSGTRLTVV.

The table lists this clone with a count of one. The V call is TRBV12-1, the J call TRBJ1-5; TRBD1 was called by the table and not checked on the DNA. TRBV12-1 is a pseudogene segment. The CDR3 is 18 amino acids. The chain's CDR3 is CASSFWDRAAGATQPQHF. For the CDR3, the DNA is TGTGCCAGCAGCTTTTGGGACAGGGCGGCAGGGGCCACACAGCCCCAGCATTTT.

The chain carries TRBV27 and TRBJ2-5; maybe TRBD2 (6 bases). Germline V gives CDR1 MNHEY, CDR2 SMNVEV (reference sequence). This CDR3 has 17 residues. V was clipped by 4 bases and J by 5 bases, with 23 bases between them. As DNA, the CDR3 is TGTGCCAGCAGTTCACTAGCCGGGACTGGACCGGCGGAGACCCAGTACTTC. As protein: CASSSLAGTGPAETQYF.

CDR3 nucleotide sequence: TGCGCCAGCAGCTTGGAGCGGGAGGGTAACACCGGGGAGCTGTTTTTT. It translates to CASSLEREGNTGELFF. The chain joins TRBV5-1 to TRBJ2-2; 10 bases line up with TRBD2. The CDR3 has 16 residues. Germline loops: CDR1 SGHRS, CDR2 YFSETQ. Trimming took 0 bases from V and 2 from J; bases not matched to a gene: 1.

The chain combines TRBV13 with TRBJ1-2; possible D gene TRBD1, 6 bases. CDR3 length: 16 residues. The V end was cut by 7 bases, the J end by 3 bases, with 21 bases between. In germline, CDR1 is PRHDT, CDR2 FYEKMQ (reference sequence). The CDR3 DNA reads as TGTGCCAGCATCGAGACGACAGGCCCTCAACACTATGGCTACACCTTC. Translation: CASIETTGPQHYGYTF.

This sequence joins TRBV29-1 and TRBJ2-5; TRBD1 aligns across 9 bases. The CDR3 covers 15 residues. The germline gives CDR1 SQVTM, CDR2 ANQGSEA. The trim removed 6 bases at V and 2 bases at J, leaving 10 bases unmatched. The CDR3 DNA follows: TGCAGCGTGGGACAGGGCCAAAATATACAAGAGACCCAGTACTTC. Encoded protein: CSVGQGQNIQETQYF. Drawing the rest from reference TRBV29-1 and TRBJ2-5, the complete variable domain is SAVISQKPSRDICQRGTSLTIQCQVDSQVTMMFWYRQQPGQSLTLIATANQGSEATYESGFVIDKFPISRPNLTFSTLTVSNMSPEDSSIYLCSVGQGQNIQETQYFGPGTRLLVL.

The rearrangement links TRBV5-5 to TRBJ2-7, with 8 bases identical to TRBD1. The CDR3 is made up of 14 amino acids. The germline V gene has CDR1 SGHKS and CDR2 YYEKEE (reference sequence). With V trimmed by 5 bases and J by 3 bases, 7 bases remained unmatched. The CDR3 nucleotides read TGTGCCAGCAGTTCAGGGGGCGCCGGCTACGAGCAGTACTTC. It yields the protein CASSSGGAGYEQYF.

About this clone: The sample contains more than one DNA sequence encoding this CDR3. The chain has TRBV9 and TRBJ2-2; D not resolved. The CDR3 extends over 14 amino acids. CDR1 is SGDLS and CDR2 is YYNGEE in the germline V gene. Trimming shortened V by 0 bases and J by 3 bases, and 6 bases separated the two germline ends. The CDR3 loop is CASSVDGYTGELFF. The DNA for the CDR3 is TGTGCCAGCAGCGTAGATGGGTACACCGGGGAGCTGTTTTTT.

This chain joins TRBV4-3 and TRBJ2-4; D might be TRBD1 or TRBD2, each matching 5 bases. Trimming left V 4 bases short and J 1 base short, with 20 bases between. The CDR3 extends over 18 amino acids. Germline CDR1 reads LGHNA; CDR2 reads YSLEER. In DNA form, the CDR3 reads TGCGCCAGCAGCCCTTTACCCGGGGCCGTAGAGGCCAAAAACATTCAGTACTTC. Protein: CASSPLPGAVEAKNIQYF.

The rearrangement joins TRBV5-6 to TRBJ2-3, with a tentative D call TRBD2 (6 bases). V was clipped by 3 bases and J by 1 base, with 12 bases between them. The CDR3 runs 15 residues. CDR1 and CDR2 (germline): SGHDT, YYEEEE. CDR3 region: CASSSWGEGTDTQYF. The CDR3, as DNA: TGTGCCAGCAGCTCTTGGGGGGAGGGCACAGATACGCAGTATTTT.

J is TRBJ2-1 and V is TRBV7-9; tentative D call: TRBD2 (6 bases). V was shortened by 5 bases and J by 2 bases, with 13 bases between the two germline ends. Germline CDR1 and CDR2: SEHNR and FQNEAQ (reference sequence). The length of the CDR3 is 15 residues. Written as DNA, the CDR3 is TGTGCCAGCAGCCTCCGGGACTGGGCCTACAATGAGCAGTTCTTC. This codes for CASSLRDWAYNEQFF.

The V gene is TRBV27, the J gene TRBJ2-7, with D perhaps TRBD2 (6 bases). V lost 7 bases and J 7 bases, leaving 20 bases between the germline ends. This CDR3 is 14 amino acids long. Germline loops: CDR1 MNHEY, CDR2 SMNVEV (reference sequence). The CDR3 here is CASTHIPGVEEQYF. CDR3 sequence (DNA): TGTGCCAGCACTCATATCCCGGGGGTCGAGGAGCAGTACTTC.

On this clone itself: The identical CDR3 is also encoded by other nucleotide sequences in the sample. The chain links TRBV29-1 to TRBJ2-7; D is unresolved. The CDR3 covers 12 residues. The V gene lost 4 bases and the J gene lost 1 base, with 8 bases spanning the gap. Germline lookup yields CDR1 SQVTM and CDR2 ANQGSEA. DNA of the CDR3: TGCAGCGTTGTTGGCCATTCCTACGAGCAGTACTTC. It translates to CSVVGHSYEQYF.

The chain employs TRBV13 and TRBJ2-4, with D perhaps matching TRBD1 or TRBD2 (5 bases each). Germline V gene data show CDR1 as PRHDT and CDR2 as FYEKMQ (reference sequence). The CDR3 consists of 14 residues. The germline V and J ends were trimmed by 3 bases and 6 bases, with 12 bases remaining between them. The CDR3 reads CASSLGELGNIQYF. Here the CDR3 DNA reads TGTGCCAGCAGCTTGGGGGAGTTGGGAAACATTCAGTACTTC.

V gene TRBV5-4 combines with J gene TRBJ1-1; unclear D gene. Deletions cut 2 bases from V and 6 bases from J, with 11 bases between. The germline CDR1 and CDR2 sequences are SGHNT and YYREEE (reference sequence). The CDR3 extends over 13 amino acids. CDR3 sequence (DNA): TGTGCCAGCAGCTTCGGGGATCTCTCTGAAGCTTTCTTT. This sequence encodes CASSFGDLSEAFF. Using reference TRBV5-4 and TRBJ1-1 for the parts outside the CDR3, the full variable domain is ETGVTQSPTHLIKTRGQQVTLRCSSQSGHNTVSWYQQALGQGPQFIFQYYREEENGRGNFPPRFSGLQFPNYSSELNVNALELDDSALYLCASSFGDLSEAFFGQGTRLTVV.

The V and J genes are TRBV13 and TRBJ1-1; TRBD1 agrees at 10 bases. CDR3 size: 14 residues. Germline CDR1 PRHDT, CDR2 FYEKMQ (reference sequence). J lost 6 bases, V lost 5 bases, and 6 bases had no gene match. The DNA for the CDR3 is TGTGCCAGCAGCCAGGCGACAGGGGGCTCTGAAGCTTTCTTT. This gives the protein CASSQATGGSEAFF.

In regard to this clone: At the DNA level, this CDR3 is encoded by other sequences in the same sample as well. The rearrangement joins TRBV27 to TRBJ2-7, with a tentative D call TRBD2 (5 bases). The CDR3 is 12 amino acids. Germline V gene lookup returns CDR1 MNHEY and CDR2 SMNVEV (reference sequence). The V end lost 4 bases, the J end lost 3 bases, and 7 bases lay between the germline ends. The DNA for the CDR3 is TGTGCCAGCAGTTCTGGACTCTACGAGCAGTACTTC. Translation: CASSSGLYEQYF.